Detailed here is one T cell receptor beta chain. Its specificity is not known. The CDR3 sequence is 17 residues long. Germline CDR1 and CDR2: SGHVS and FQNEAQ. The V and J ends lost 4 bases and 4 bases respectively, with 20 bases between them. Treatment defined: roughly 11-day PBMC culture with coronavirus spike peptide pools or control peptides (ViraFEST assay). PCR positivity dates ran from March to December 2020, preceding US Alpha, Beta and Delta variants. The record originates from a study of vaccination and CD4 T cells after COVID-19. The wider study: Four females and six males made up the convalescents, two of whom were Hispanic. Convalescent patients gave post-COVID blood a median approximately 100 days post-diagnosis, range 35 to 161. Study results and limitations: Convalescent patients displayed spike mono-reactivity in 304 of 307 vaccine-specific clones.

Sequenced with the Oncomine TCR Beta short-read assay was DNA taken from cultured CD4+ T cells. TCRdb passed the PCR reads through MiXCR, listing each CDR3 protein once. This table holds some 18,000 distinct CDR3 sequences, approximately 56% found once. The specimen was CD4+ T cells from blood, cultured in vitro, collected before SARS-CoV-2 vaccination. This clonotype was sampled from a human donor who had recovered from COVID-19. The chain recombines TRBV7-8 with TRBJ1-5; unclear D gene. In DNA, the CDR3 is TGTGCCAGCAGCTCAACGTCTGTACACCAAGGAAATCAGCCCCAGCATTTT. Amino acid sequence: CASSSTSVHQGNQPQHF.